The TCR beta chain described here comes from a study of T cells in Graves' hyperthyroidism and ophthalmopathy. TCR beta CDR3 region amplification was performed from RNA transcripts. TCR CDR3 underwent first-round RT-PCR with the HTBI primer set. TCRdb reprocessed the multiplex PCR reads with MiXCR, giving one entry per CDR3 protein. The sample consists of over 300,000 distinct CDR3 sequences, approximately 14% of them appearing once. V lost 5 bases, J lost 1 base, and 13 bases stayed unmatched. This CDR3 is 18 amino acids long. Sequenced material: blood. This sequence originates from a woman in her sixties or seventies with Graves' hyperthyroidism. The rearrangement uses TRBV12-3 or TRBV12-4 and TRBJ2-3; 9 bases are shared with TRBD2. In DNA, the CDR3 is TGTGCCAGCAGTCCGGGACTGTGGGAGCGGGGGGGCACAGATACGCAGTATTTT. Translation: CASSPGLWERGGTDTQYF.